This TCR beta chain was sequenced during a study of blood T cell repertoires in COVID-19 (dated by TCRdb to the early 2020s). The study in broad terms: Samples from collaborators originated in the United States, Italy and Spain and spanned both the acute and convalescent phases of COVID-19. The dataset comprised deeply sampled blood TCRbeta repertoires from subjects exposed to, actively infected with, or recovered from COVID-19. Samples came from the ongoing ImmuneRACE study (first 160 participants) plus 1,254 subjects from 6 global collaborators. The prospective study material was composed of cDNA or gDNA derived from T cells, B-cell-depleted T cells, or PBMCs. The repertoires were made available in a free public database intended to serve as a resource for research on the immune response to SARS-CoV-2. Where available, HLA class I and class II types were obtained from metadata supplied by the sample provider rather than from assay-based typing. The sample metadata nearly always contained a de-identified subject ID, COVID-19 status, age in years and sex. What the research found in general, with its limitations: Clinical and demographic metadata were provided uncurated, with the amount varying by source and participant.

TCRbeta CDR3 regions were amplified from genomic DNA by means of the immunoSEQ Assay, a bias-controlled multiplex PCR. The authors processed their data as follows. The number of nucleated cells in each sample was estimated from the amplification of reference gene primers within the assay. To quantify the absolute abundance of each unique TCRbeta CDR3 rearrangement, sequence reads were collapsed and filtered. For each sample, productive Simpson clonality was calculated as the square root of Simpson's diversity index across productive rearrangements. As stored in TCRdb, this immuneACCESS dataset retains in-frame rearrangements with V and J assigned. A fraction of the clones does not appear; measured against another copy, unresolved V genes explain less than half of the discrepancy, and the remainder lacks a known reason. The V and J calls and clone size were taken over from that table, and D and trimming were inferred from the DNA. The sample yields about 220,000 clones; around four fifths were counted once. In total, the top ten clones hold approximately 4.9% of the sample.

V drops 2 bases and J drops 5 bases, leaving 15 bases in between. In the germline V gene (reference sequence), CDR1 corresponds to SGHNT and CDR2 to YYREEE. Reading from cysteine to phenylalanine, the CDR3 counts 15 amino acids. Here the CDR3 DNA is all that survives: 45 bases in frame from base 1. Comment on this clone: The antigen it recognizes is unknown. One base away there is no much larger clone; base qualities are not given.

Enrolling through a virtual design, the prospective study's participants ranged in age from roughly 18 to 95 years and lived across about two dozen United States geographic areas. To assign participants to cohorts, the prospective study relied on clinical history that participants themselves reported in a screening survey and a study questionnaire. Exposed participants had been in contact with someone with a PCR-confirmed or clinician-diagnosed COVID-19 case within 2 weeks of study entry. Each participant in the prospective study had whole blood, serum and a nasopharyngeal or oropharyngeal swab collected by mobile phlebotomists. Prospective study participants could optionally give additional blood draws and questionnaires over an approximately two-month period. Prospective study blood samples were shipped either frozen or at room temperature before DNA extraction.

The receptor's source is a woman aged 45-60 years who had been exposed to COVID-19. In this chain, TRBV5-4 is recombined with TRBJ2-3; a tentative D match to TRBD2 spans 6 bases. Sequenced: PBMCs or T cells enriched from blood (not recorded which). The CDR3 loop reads CASSLLAGLGDTQYF. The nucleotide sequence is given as TGTGCCAGCAGCTTATTGGCGGGGTTAGGAGATACGCAGTATTTT.